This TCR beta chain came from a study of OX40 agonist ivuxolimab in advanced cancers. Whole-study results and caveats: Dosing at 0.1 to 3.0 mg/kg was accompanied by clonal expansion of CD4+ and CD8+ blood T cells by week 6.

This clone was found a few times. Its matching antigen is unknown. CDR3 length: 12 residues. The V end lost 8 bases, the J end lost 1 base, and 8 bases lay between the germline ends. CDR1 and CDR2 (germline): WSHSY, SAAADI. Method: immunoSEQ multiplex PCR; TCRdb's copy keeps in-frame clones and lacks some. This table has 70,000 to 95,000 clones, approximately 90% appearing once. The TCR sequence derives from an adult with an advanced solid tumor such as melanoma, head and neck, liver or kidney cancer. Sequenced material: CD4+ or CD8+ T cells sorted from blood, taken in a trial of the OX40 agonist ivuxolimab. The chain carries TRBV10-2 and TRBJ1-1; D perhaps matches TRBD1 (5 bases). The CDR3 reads CASVGGNTEAFF. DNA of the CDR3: TGCGCCAGCGTCGGGGGGAACACTGAAGCTTTCTTT.